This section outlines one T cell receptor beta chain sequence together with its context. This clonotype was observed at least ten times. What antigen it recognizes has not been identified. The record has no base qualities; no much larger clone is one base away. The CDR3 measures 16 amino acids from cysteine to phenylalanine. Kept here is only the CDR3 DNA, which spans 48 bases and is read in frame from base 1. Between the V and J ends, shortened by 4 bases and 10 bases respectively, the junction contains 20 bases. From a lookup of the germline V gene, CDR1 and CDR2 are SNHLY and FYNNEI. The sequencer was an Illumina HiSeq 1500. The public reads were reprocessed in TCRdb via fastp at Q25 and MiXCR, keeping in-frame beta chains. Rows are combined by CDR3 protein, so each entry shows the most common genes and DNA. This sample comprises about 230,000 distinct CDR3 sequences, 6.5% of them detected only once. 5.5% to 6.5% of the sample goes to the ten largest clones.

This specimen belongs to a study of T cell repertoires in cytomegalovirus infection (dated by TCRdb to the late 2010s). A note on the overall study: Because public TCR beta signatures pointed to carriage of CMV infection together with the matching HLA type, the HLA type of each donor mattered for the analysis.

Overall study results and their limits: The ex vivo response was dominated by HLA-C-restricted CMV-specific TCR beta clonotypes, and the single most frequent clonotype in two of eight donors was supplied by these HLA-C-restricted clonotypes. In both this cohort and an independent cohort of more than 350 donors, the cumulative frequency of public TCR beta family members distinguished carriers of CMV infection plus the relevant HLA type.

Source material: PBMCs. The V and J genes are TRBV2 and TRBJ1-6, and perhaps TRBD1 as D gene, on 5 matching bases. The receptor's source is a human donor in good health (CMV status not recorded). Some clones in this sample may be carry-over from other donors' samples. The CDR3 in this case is CASSAPGGVGVSPLHF. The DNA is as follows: TGTGCCAGCAGTGCCCCCGGGGGGGTCGGGGTCTCACCCCTCCACTTT.